The present TCR beta chain was sequenced within a study of blood T cells in healthy people across ages. Across the whole study: About one barcoded beta molecule per two T cells was captured by template switching.

Every donor gave 8.5 to 10 milliliters of peripheral blood. This clonotype was observed at least ten times. Its antigen remains unidentified. The CDR3 has 14 residues. Through a sample-barcoded 5' primer and a J-beta primer mix, a second PCR was run for about 6 to 12 cycles. Researchers report that a template-switch adaptor with 12 random nucleotides tagged each cDNA molecule. TCRdb re-analysed the 5' RACE reads in MiXCR, keeping a single row per CDR3 protein. Of some 1.5 million distinct CDR3 sequences in the sample, 28% are singletons; the top ten hold 7.7%. General study results and limits: Estimates drawn from one million T cells were deemed to understate diversity.

The receptor comes from a woman in her thirties in good health. Sequencing was done on a sample of blood. The chain carries TRBV12-3 or TRBV12-4 and TRBJ2-7; D may be TRBD1 (5 bases). The tail of the sequence fits TRBJ2-5 better, so the J call may be wrong. CDR3 in amino acids: CASSLDSLEETQYF. The CDR3 region has the DNA TGTGCCAGCAGTCTAGACAGTCTCGAGGAGACCCAGTACTTC.